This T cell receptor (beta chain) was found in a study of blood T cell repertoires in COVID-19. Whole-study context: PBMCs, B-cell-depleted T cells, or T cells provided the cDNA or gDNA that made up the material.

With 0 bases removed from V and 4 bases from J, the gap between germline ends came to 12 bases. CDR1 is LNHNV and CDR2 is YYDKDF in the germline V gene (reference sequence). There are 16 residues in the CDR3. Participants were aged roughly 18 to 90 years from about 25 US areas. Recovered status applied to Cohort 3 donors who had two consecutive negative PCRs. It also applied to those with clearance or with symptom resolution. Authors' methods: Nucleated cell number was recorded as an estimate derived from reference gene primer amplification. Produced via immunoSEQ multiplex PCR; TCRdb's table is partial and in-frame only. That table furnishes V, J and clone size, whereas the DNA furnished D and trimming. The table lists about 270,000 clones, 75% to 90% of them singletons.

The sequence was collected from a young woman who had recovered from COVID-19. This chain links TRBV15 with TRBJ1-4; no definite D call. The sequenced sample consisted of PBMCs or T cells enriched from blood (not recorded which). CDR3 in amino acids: CATSRDLHSYNEKLFF. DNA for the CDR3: TGTGCCACCAGCAGAGATCTACACAGCTATAATGAAAAACTGTTTTTT.